This T cell receptor (beta chain) is drawn from a study of cytomegalovirus exposure and HLA in healthy donors. This clone appeared a few times. A multiplex PCR was run with 60 Vbeta primers and 13 Jbeta primers. Profiled with immunoSEQ multiplex PCR; TCRdb holds only in-frame clones, not every one. The sample has under 150,000 clones; roughly 74% are singletons. CDR1 and CDR2 (germline): MGHDK, SYGVNS. The CDR3 loop spans 15 amino acids. V lost 9 bases and J 2 bases, leaving 17 bases between the germline ends. Input material: PBMCs. The TCR originated in a woman aged 40-49 years in good health and CMV-seropositive. This chain uses TRBV25-1 with TRBJ2-1; TRBD2 might be the D (6 bases). The DNA for the CDR3 is TGTGCCAGTGCTGGAGGGAGGCACACCTACAATGAGCAGTTCTTC. Translation: CASAGGRHTYNEQFF.